These T cell receptor beta chains were read from a single sample in a study of blood T cell repertoires in COVID-19. Clones were sequenced by immunoSEQ multiplex PCR, and TCRdb holds only the in-frame ones, with some missing. The top ten clones hold approximately 2.9% of a sample with about 520,000 clones, roughly 85% of them seen once. Specimen: peripheral blood. These TCRs come from a human donor in a cohort sampled during active COVID-19. Both conserved end residues are part of each CDR3. Fields, in order: J gene, V gene, clone size, D gene, CDR3 DNA, CDR3 protein. The D gene is left open where the match is weak. Only some rows state a clone size, as once, few, many or a class for expanded clones.

J: TRBJ1-5; V: TRBV28; size: .; D: .; DNA: TGTGCCAGCAGTTTACACAGGCTCAATCAGCCCCAGCATTTT; CDR3: CASSLHRLNQPQHF
J: TRBJ1-4; V: TRBV4-1; size: .; D: TRBD1; DNA: TGCGCCAGCAGCCAAGGTTCCGGGACAGTCAATGAAAAACTGTTTTTT; CDR3: CASSQGSGTVNEKLFF
J: TRBJ2-1; V: TRBV4-1; size: .; D: TRBD2; DNA: TGCGCCAGCAGCCAAGTACGCGCGGGGGGATACAATGAGCAGTTCTTC; CDR3: CASSQVRAGGYNEQFF
J: TRBJ1-2; V: TRBV7-2; size: .; D: .; DNA: TGTGCCAGCAGCTTCCCGCAGGGGTACGACTATGGCTACACCTTC; CDR3: CASSFPQGYDYGYTF
J: TRBJ2-1; V: TRBV14; size: .; D: TRBD2; DNA: TGTGCCAGCAGCCAAGATGTGGGACTAGCGGGCGATGAGCAGTTCTTC; CDR3: CASSQDVGLAGDEQFF
J: TRBJ2-1; V: TRBV28; size: once; D: .; DNA: TGTGCCAGCACTTTGCCAGGATACAATGAGCAGTTCTTC; CDR3: CASTLPGYNEQFF
J: TRBJ2-1; V: TRBV7-8; size: .; D: .; DNA: TGTGCCAGCAGCTTAACCCAGGCGGGATACAATGAGCAGTTCTTC; CDR3: CASSLTQAGYNEQFF
J: TRBJ2-7; V: TRBV4-1; size: .; D: .; DNA: TGCGCCAGCAGCCAAGAGCTTGGGGAGGTGGGTGCTGAGCAGTACTTC; CDR3: CASSQELGEVGAEQYF
J: TRBJ1-4; V: TRBV9; size: .; D: TRBD1; DNA: TGTGCCAGCAGCTCAGACAGGGGGGGAGCTGAAAAACTGTTTTTT; CDR3: CASSSDRGGAEKLFF
J: TRBJ2-1; V: TRBV6-5; size: .; D: TRBD2; DNA: TGTGCCAGCAGTTCTAGCGGGGCCCCCTACAATGAGCAGTTCTTC; CDR3: CASSSSGAPYNEQFF